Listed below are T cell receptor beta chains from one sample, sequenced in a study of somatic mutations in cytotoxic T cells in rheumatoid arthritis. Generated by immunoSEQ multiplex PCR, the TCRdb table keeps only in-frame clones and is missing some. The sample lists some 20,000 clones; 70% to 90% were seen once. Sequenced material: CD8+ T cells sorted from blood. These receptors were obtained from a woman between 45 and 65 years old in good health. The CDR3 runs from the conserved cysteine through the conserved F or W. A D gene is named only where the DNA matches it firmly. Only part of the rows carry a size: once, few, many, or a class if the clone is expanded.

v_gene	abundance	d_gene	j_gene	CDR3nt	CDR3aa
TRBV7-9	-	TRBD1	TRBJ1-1	TGTGCCAGCAGCTTAGTCGGGACAGGGGGCTGGACTGAAGCTTTCTTT	CASSLVGTGGWTEAFF
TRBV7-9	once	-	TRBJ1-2	TGTGCCAGCAGCCCGGAACCCGGGGGCGCTTACTATGGCTACACCTTC	CASSPEPGGAYYGYTF
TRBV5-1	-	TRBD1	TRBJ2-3	TGCGCCAGCAGCGCTGTTGCTGGACAGGGGGAGGTAGCAGATACGCAGTATTTT	CASSAVAGQGEVADTQYF
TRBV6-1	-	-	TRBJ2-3	TGTGCCAGCAGTGGGGCCTCTAATACGCAGTATTTT	CASSGASNTQYF
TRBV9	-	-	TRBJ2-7	TGTGCCAGCAGCGCCACGGACAACTGGGAGTGGCAGTACTTC	CASSATDNWEWQYF
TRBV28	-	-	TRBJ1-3	TGTGCCAGCAGTTTGGGGACCGTCCCGAGGTGGGACACCATATATTTT	CASSLGTVPRWDTIYF
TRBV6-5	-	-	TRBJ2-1	TGTGCCAGCAGTTACTCGAAGCTTGGAAACTACAATGAGCAGTTCTTC	CASSYSKLGNYNEQFF
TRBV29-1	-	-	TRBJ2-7	TGCAGCGTTGTGTCAGGATCGGGTTACGAGCAGTACTTC	CSVVSGSGYEQYF
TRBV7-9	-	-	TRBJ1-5	TGTGCCAGCAGCTTAGCCAGGGATAGCAATCAGCCCCAGCATTTT	CASSLARDSNQPQHF
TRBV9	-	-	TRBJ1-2	TGTGCCAGCAGCGACCTCTCGACTTGGACGGCCACCATTAATCTCTATGGCTACACCTTC	CASSDLSTWTATINLYGYTF
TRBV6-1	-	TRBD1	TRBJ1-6	TGTGCCAGCAGAGGGACAGGGGGCCCTTCACCCCTCCACTTT	CASRGTGGPSPLHF
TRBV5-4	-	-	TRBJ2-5	TGTGCCAGCAGCTTGTCGTTCGTGGGGGAGACCCAGTACTTC	CASSLSFVGETQYF
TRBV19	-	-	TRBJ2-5	TGTGCCAGTAGTATAGAGGGGGTCCAAGAGACCCAGTACTTC	CASSIEGVQETQYF
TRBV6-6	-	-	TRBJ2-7	TGTGCCACACGGCAGAGCTACGAGCAGTACTTC	CATRQSYEQYF
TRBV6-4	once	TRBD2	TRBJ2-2	TGTGCCAGCAGTGACTCGACTAGCGGGGACACCGGGGAGCTGTTTTTT	CASSDSTSGDTGELFF
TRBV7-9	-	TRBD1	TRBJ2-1	TGTGCCAGCAGCTTCCGGGACAGGGGAGGCCATGAGCAGTTCTTC	CASSFRDRGGHEQFF
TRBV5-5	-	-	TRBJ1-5	TGTGCCAGCAGCTTGTTCTGGGGGAGCAATCAGCCCCAGCATTTT	CASSLFWGSNQPQHF
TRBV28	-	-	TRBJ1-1	TGTGCCAGCAGTTTCGGGAGGGGAGCTTTCTTT	CASSFGRGAFF
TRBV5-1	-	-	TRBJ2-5	TGCGCCAGCAGCTTGGCCGGCTCAAGTGGGTACCAAGAGACCCAGTACTTC	CASSLAGSSGYQETQYF